What follows describes a single T cell receptor beta chain. No antigen is known for it. The sample belongs to a study of response to subunit inactivated influenza vaccine. Findings and limits, study-wide: Authors suggested each seasonal flu vaccination may recruit only limited numbers of new T cells.

After removal of 7 bases from V and 5 bases from J, the junction contained 19 bases not matched to a gene. This CDR3 has 18 amino acids. The germline gives CDR1 MNHEY, CDR2 SVGEGT. One entry per CDR3 protein, called by TCRdb with MiXCR from the RT-PCR reads. The table records about 610,000 distinct CDR3 sequences, approximately 15% of them present only once. This receptor was identified in a man aged 50-60 years who received an inactivated influenza vaccine. Sequencing used PBMCs from blood, obtained roughly 13 days after vaccination. The chain couples TRBV6-2 or TRBV6-3 to TRBJ2-1; 8 nucleotides align to TRBD2. This CDR3 is CASTNLPRTSKKNNEQFF. The CDR3 DNA reads TGTGCCAGCACCAACTTACCCCGGACTAGCAAAAAAAACAATGAGCAGTTCTTC.